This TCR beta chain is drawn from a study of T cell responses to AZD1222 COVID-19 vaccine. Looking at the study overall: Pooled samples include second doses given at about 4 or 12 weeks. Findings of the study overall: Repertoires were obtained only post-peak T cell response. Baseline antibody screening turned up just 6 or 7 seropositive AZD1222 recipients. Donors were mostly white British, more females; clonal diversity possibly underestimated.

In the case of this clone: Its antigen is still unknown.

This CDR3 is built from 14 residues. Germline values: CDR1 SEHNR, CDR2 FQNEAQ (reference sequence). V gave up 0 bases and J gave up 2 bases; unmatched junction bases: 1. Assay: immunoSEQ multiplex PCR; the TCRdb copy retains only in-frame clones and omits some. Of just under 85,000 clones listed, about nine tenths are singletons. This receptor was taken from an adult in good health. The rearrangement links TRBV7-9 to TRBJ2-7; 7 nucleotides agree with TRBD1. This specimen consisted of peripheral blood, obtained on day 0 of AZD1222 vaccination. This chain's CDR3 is CASSLAGTAYEQYF. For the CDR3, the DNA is TGTGCCAGCAGCTTAGCCGGGACAGCCTACGAGCAGTACTTC. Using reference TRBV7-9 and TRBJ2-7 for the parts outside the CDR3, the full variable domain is DTGVSQNPRHKITKRGQNVTFRCDPISEHNRLYWYRQTLGQGPEFLTYFQNEAQLEKSRLLSDRFSAERPKGSFSTLEIQRTEQGDSAMYLCASSLAGTAYEQYFGPGTRLTVT.